Listed below are T cell receptor beta chains from one sample, sequenced in a study of low-dose radiotherapy and immunotherapy resistance in tumors. MiXCR, applied by TCRdb to the reads, yields one record per CDR3 protein. The sample consists of under 110,000 distinct CDR3 sequences, about 20% of them appearing once. The material sequenced was PBMCs, taken after low-dose radiotherapy plus immunotherapy. These receptors came from a male donor with prostate cancer. CDR3s include the opening cysteine and the closing phenylalanine or tryptophan. The order of the fields is D gene, clone size, V gene, J gene, CDR3 DNA, CDR3 protein. D genes are given only for firm matches. Not every row has a clone size; where given, it reads once, few, many or a size class.

D gene: NA
clone size: many
V gene: TRBV12-5
J gene: TRBJ2-3
CDR3 DNA: TGTGCTAGTGAATCGGACTTTGGGGATACGCAGTATTTT
CDR3 protein: CASESDFGDTQYF

D gene: NA
clone size: few
V gene: TRBV11-2
J gene: TRBJ2-5
CDR3 DNA: TGTGCCAGCAGCCAAACTGAAGAGACCCAGTACTTC
CDR3 protein: CASSQTEETQYF

D gene: NA
clone size: many
V gene: TRBV19
J gene: TRBJ1-4
CDR3 DNA: TGTGCCAGTAGTATCACTTCGTTTGGGTACCTGTTTTTT
CDR3 protein: CASSITSFGYLFF

D gene: TRBD1
clone size: many
V gene: TRBV5-1
J gene: TRBJ1-1
CDR3 DNA: TGTGCCAGCAGCTTGACAGGGGGCACTGAAGCTTTCTTT
CDR3 protein: CASSLTGGTEAFF

D gene: NA
clone size: NA
V gene: TRBV4-1
J gene: TRBJ2-5
CDR3 DNA: TGCGCCAGCAGCCAGGGCAACAGAGGCCAGTACTTC
CDR3 protein: CASSQGNRGQYF

D gene: NA
clone size: many
V gene: TRBV5-1
J gene: TRBJ2-5
CDR3 DNA: TGCGCCAGCAGCTTGGCCCCAACCCCGGGCGAAGAGACCCAGTACTTC
CDR3 protein: CASSLAPTPGEETQYF

D gene: TRBD2
clone size: NA
V gene: TRBV6-6
J gene: TRBJ2-7
CDR3 DNA: TGTGCCAGCAGCTCACTAGCGGGGGACTACGAGCAGTACTTC
CDR3 protein: CASSSLAGDYEQYF

D gene: NA
clone size: many
V gene: TRBV19
J gene: TRBJ1-4
CDR3 DNA: TGTGCCAGTAGTTCTGGTGGGGATGAAAAACTGTTTTTT
CDR3 protein: CASSSGGDEKLFF

D gene: NA
clone size: NA
V gene: TRBV7-8
J gene: TRBJ2-1
CDR3 DNA: TGTGCCAGCAGCTTAGACAGAAACAATGAGCAGTTCTTC
CDR3 protein: CASSLDRNNEQFF

D gene: NA
clone size: many
V gene: TRBV27
J gene: TRBJ2-5
CDR3 DNA: TGTGCCAGCAGTTTATCGGCCTTAGAGACCCAGTACTTC
CDR3 protein: CASSLSALETQYF